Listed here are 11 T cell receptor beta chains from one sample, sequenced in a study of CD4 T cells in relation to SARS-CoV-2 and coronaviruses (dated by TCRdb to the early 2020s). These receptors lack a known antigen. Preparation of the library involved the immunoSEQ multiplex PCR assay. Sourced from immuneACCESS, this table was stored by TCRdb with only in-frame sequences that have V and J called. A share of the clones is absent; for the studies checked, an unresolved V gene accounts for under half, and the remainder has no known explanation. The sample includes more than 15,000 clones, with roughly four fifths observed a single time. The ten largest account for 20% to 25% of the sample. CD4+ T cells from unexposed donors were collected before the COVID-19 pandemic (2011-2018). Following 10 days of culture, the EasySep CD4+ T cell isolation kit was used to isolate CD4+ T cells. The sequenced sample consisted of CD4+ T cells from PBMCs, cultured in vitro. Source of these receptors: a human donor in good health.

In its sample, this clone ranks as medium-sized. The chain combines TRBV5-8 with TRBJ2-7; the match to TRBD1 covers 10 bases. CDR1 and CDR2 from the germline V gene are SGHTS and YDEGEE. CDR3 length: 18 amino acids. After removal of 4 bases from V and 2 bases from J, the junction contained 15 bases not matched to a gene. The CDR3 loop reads CASSVGTGEGGVAYEQYF. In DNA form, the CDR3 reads TGTGCCAGCAGCGTCGGGACAGGGGAAGGGGGGGTTGCCTACGAGCAGTACTTC.

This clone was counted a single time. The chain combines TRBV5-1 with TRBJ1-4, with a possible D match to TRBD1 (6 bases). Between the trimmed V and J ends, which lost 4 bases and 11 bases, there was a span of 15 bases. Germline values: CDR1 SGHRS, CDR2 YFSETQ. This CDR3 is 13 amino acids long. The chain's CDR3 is CASSGGNRVKLFF. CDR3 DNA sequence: TGCGCCAGCAGCGGGGGGAACAGGGTTAAACTGTTTTTT.

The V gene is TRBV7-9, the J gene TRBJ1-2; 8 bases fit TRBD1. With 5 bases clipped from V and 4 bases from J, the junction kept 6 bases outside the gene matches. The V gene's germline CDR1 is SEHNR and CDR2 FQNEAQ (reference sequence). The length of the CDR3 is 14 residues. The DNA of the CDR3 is TGTGCCAGCAGCCCTACCGGGACAGGCTATGGCTACACCTTC. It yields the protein CASSPTGTGYGYTF.

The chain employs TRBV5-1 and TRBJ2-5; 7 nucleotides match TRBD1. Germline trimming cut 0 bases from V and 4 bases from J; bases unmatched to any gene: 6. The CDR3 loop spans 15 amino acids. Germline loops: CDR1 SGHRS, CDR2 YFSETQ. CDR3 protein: CASSLGTGVVETQYF. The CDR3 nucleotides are TGCGCCAGCAGCTTGGGTACAGGGGTTGTAGAGACCCAGTACTTC.

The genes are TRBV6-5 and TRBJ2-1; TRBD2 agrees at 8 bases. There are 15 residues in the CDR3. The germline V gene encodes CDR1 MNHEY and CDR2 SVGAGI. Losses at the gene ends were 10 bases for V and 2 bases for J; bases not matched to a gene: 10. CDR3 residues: CAIRGGGPTYNEQFF. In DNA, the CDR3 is TGTGCCATCCGAGGCGGGGGGCCCACCTACAATGAGCAGTTCTTC.

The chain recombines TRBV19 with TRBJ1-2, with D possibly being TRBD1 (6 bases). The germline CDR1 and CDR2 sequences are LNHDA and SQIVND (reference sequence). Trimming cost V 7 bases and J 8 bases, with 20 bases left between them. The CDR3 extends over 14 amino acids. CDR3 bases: TGTGCCAGTAACACCAGGGGACCGAACCCCGGCTACACCTTC. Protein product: CASNTRGPNPGYTF.

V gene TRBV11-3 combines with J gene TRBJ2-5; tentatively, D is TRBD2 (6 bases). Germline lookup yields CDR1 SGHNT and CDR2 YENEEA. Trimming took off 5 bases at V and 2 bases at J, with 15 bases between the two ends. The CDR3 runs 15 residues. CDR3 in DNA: TGTGCCAGCAGCATGACCGGGGGACCTCAAGAGACCCAGTACTTC. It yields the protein CASSMTGGPQETQYF.

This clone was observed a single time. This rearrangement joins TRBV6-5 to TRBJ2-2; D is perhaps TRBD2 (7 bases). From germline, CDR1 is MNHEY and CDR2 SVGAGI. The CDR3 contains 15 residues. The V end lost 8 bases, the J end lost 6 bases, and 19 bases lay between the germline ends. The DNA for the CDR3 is TGTGCCAGCGCCGGGGGGCGCCCCGGAGCCGGGGAGCTGTTTTTT. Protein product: CASAGGRPGAGELFF.

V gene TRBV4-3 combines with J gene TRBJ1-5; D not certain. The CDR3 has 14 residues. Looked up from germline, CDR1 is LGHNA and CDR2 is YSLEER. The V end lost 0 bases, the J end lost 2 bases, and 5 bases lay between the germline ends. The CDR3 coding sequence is TGCGCCAGCAGCCAAGATGTGGGCAATCAGCCCCAGCATTTT. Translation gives CASSQDVGNQPQHF.

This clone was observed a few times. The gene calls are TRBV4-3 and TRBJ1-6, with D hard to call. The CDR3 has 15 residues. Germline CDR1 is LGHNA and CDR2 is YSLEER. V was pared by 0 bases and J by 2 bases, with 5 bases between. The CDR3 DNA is TGCGCCAGCAGCCAAGATGCAGCCTATAATTCACCCCTCCACTTT. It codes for CASSQDAAYNSPLHF.

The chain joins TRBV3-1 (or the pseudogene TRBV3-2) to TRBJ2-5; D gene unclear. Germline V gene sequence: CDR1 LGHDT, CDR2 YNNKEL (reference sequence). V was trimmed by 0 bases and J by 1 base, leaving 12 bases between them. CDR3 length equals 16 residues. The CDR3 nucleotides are TGTGCCAGCAGCCAAGAAATGTGGGCCCGCCAAGAGACCCAGTACTTC. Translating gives CASSQEMWARQETQYF.